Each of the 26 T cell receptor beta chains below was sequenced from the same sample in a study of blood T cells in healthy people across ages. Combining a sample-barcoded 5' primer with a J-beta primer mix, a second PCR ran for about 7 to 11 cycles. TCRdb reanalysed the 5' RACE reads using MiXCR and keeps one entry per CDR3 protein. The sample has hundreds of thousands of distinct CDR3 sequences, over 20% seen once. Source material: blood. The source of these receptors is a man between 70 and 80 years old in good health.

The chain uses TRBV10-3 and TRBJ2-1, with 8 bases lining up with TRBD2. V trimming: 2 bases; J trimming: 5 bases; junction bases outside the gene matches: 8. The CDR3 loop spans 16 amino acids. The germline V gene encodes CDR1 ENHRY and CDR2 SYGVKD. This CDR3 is CAISERKAGVNNEQFF. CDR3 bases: TGTGCCATCAGTGAGAGAAAAGCGGGAGTTAACAATGAGCAGTTCTTC.

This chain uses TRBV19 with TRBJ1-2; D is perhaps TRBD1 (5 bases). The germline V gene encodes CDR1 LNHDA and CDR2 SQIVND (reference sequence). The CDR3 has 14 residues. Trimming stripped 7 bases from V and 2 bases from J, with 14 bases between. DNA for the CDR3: TGTGCCAGTAACCCAGGCGAGGGGAACTATGGCTACACCTTC. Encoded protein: CASNPGEGNYGYTF.

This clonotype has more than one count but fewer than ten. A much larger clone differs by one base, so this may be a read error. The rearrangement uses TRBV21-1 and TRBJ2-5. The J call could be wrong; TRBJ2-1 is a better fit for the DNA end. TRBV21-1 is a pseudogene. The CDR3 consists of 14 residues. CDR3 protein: CASSPTLANNEQFF. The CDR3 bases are TGTGCCAGCAGCCCCACCTTGGCCAACAATGAGCAGTTCTTC.

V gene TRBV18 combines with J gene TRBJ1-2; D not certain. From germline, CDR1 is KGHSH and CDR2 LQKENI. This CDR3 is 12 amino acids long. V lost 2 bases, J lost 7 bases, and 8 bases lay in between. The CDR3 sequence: CASSPGFSGYTF. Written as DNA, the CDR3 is TGTGCCAGCTCACCAGGGTTCTCTGGCTACACCTTC.

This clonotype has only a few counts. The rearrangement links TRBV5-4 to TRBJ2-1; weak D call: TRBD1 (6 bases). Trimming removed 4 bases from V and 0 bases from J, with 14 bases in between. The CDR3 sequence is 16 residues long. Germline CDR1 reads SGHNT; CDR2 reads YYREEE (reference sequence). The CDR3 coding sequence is TGTGCCAGCAGCCAAAACAGGGTAAACTCCTACAATGAGCAGTTCTTC. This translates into CASSQNRVNSYNEQFF. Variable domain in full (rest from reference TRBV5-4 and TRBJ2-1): ETGVTQSPTHLIKTRGQQVTLRCSSQSGHNTVSWYQQALGQGPQFIFQYYREEENGRGNFPPRFSGLQFPNYSSELNVNALELDDSALYLCASSQNRVNSYNEQFFGPGTRLTVL.

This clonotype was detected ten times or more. The DNA for the CDR3 is TGTGCCAGCAGTTTATATGCGGGTGGGTCCTACAATGAGCAGTTCTTC. Translated: CASSLYAGGSYNEQFF. This chain joins TRBV27 and TRBJ2-1; D perhaps matches TRBD2 (5 bases). The CDR3 contains 16 residues. Germline assignment: CDR1 MNHEY and CDR2 SMNVEV (reference sequence). Deletions cut 1 base from V and 1 base from J, with 11 bases between.

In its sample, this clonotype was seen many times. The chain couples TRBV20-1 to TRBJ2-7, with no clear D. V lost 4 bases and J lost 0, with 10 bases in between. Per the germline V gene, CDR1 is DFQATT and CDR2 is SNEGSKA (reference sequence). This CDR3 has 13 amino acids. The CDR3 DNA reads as TGCAGTGCTAAAGGTTACAGCTCCTACGAGCAGTACTTC. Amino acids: CSAKGYSSYEQYF.

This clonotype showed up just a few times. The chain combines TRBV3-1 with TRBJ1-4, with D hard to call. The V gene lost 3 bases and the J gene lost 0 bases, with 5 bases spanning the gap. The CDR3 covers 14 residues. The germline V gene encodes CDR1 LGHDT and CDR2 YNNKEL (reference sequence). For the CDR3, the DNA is TGTGCCAGCAGCCAGCCAACAACTAATGAAAAACTGTTTTTT. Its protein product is CASSQPTTNEKLFF.

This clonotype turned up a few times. Written as DNA, the CDR3 is TGTGCCAGCAGCTCAGACCTAGCAGTCGGGAGAGAGCAGTACTTC. It specifies CASSSDLAVGREQYF. V is TRBV7-2 and J is TRBJ2-7, with D perhaps matching TRBD2 (6 bases). The CDR3 is 15 residues long. Germline-derived CDR1 and CDR2 are SGHTA and FQGNSA. V was pared by 4 bases and J by 7 bases, with 20 bases between. Based on the CDR3 plus reference TRBV7-2 and TRBJ2-7, the full variable domain is GAGVSQSPSNKVTEKGKDVELRCDPISGHTALYWYRQSLGQGLEFLIYFQGNSAPDKSGLPSDRFSAERTGGSVSTLTIQRTQQEDSAVYLCASSSDLAVGREQYFGPGTRLTVT.

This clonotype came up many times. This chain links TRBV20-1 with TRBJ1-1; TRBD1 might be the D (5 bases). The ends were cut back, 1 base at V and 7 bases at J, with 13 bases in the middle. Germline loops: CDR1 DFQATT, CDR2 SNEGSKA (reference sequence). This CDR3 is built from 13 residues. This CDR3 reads CSARGGGPIEAFF. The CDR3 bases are TGCAGTGCTAGAGGGGGGGGACCGATTGAAGCTTTCTTT.

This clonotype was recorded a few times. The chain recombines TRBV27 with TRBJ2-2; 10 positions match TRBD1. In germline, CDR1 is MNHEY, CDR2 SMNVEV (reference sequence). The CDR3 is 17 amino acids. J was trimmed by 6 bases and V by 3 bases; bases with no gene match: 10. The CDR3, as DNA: TGTGCCAGCAGTTTGGCGACAGGGGGCCGGAATGCCGGGGAGCTGTTTTTT. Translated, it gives CASSLATGGRNAGELFF.

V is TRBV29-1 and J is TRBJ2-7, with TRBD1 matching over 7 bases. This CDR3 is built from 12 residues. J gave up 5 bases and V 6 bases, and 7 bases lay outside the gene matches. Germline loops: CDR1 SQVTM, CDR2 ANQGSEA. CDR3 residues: CSVTGDRNEQYF. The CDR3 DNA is TGCAGCGTCACAGGGGACCGGAACGAGCAGTACTTC.

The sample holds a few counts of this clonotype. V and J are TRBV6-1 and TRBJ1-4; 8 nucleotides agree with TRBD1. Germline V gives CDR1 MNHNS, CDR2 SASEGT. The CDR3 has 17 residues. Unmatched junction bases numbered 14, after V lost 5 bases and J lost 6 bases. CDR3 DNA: TGTGCCAGCAGTCCCGGGACAGGTTCGAATCATGATGAAAAACTGTTTTTT. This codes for CASSPGTGSNHDEKLFF.

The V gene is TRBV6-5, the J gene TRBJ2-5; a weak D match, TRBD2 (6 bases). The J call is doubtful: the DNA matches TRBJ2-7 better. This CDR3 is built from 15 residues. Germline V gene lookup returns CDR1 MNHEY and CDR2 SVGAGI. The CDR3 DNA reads TGTGCCAGCAAAGGGCGGGGCGCTACTACCTACGAGCAGTACTTC. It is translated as CASKGRGATTYEQYF.

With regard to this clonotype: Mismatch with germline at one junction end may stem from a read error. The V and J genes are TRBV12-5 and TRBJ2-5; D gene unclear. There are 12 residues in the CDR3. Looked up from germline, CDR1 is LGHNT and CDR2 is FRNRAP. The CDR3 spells CASGLLDTINDF. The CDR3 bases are TGTGCTAGTGGTTTGCTAGACACTATAAACGACTTC.

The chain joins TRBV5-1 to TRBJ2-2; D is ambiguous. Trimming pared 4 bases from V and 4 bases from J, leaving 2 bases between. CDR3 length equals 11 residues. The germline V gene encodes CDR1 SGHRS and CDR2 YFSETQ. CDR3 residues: CASSITGELFF. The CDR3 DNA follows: TGCGCCAGCAGCATCACCGGGGAGCTGTTTTTT.

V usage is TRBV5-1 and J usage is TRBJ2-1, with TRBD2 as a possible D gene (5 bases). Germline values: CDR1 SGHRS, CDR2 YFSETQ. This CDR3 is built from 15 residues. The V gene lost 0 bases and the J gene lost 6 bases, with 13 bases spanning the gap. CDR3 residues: CASSLAPSRINEQFF. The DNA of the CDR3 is TGCGCCAGCAGCTTGGCCCCTAGCAGGATCAATGAGCAGTTCTTC.

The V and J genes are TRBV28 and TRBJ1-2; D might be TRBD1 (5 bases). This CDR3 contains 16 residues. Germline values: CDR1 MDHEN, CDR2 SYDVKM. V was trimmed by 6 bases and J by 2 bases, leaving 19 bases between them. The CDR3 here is CASRSVGTSANYGYTF. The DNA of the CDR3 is TGTGCCAGCAGATCTGTAGGGACCTCAGCGAACTATGGCTACACCTTC.

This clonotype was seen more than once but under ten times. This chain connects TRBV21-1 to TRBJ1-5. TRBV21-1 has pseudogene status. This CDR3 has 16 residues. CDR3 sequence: CASSTTEGPSNQPQHF. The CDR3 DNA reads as TGTGCCAGCAGCACTACGGAGGGCCCTAGCAATCAGCCCCAGCATTTT.

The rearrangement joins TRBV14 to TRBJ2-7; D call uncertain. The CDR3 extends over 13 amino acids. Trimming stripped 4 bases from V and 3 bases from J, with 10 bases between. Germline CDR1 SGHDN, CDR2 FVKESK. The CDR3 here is CASSPALDYEQYF. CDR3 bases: TGTGCCAGCAGCCCCGCCTTAGACTACGAGCAGTACTTC.

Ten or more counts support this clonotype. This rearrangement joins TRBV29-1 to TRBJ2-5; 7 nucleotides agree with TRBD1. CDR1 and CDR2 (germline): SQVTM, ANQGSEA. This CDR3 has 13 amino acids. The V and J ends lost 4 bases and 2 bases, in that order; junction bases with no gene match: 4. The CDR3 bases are TGCAGCGTTGGGGGACAGCAACAAGAGACCCAGTACTTC. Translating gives CSVGGQQQETQYF.

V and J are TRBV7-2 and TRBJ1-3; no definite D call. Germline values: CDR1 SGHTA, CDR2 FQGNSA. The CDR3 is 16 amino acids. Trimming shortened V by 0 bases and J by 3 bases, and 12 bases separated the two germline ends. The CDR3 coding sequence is TGTGCCAGCAGCTTAGCCGGGCAGAAGATTGGAAACACCATATATTTT. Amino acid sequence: CASSLAGQKIGNTIYF.

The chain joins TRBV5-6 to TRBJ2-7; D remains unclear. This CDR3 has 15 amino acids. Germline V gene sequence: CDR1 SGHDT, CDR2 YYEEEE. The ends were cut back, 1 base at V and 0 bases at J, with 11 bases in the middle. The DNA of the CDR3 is TGTGCCAGCAGCTTGCCTGGCCAATTCTCCTACGAGCAGTACTTC. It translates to CASSLPGQFSYEQYF.

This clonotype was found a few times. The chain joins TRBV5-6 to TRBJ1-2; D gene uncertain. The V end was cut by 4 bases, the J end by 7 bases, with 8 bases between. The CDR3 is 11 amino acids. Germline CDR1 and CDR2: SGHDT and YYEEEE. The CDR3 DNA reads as TGTGCCAGCAGCGCCAAAGGTGGCTACACCTTC. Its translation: CASSAKGGYTF.

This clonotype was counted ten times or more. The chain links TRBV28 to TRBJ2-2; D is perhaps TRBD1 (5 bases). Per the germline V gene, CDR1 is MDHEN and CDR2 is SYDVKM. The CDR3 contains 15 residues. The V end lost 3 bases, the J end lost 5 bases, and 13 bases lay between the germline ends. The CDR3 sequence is CASSLPQGRTGELFF. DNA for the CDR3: TGTGCCAGCAGTTTGCCCCAGGGTAGGACCGGGGAGCTGTTTTTT.

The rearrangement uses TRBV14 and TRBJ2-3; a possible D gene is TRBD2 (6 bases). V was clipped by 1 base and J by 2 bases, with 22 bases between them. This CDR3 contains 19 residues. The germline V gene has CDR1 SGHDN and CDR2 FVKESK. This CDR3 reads CASSQGISGDPVYTDTQYF. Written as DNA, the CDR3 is TGTGCCAGCAGCCAAGGGATTAGCGGCGACCCCGTCTACACAGATACGCAGTATTTT.